Listed below are T cell receptor beta chains from one sample, sequenced in a study of cytomegalovirus exposure and HLA in healthy donors. Sequencing used immunoSEQ multiplex PCR; TCRdb keeps in-frame clones, though not all of them. Here the sample spans some 160,000 clones, 65% to 80% being singletons. Sequenced: PBMCs. The receptors were sampled from a middle-aged woman in good health and CMV-seropositive. CDR3s include the opening cysteine and the closing phenylalanine or tryptophan. D genes are given only for firm matches. Some rows mark clone size as missing; the rest say once, few, many or name a class of expanded clone.

>TRBD2|TRBJ2-5|NA|TRBV2
CANGLAGGKETQYF
TGTGCCAACGGACTAGCGGGGGGGAAAGAGACCCAGTACTTC
>NA|TRBJ1-3|NA|TRBV4-2
CASSQGIGDFFSGNTIYF
TGTGCCAGCAGCCAGGGGATCGGGGACTTCTTTTCTGGAAACACCATATATTTT
>TRBD2|TRBJ2-2|NA|TRBV7-3
CASSGEGTGELFF
TGTGCCAGCTCGGGGGAGGGGACCGGGGAGCTGTTTTTT
>NA|TRBJ1-5|few|TRBV30
CAWSVQLSQPQHF
TGTGCCTGGAGTGTACAGCTTAGTCAGCCCCAGCATTTT
>NA|TRBJ2-1|NA|TRBV14
CASSHFPLYNEQFF
TGTGCCAGCAGCCACTTCCCACTATACAATGAGCAGTTCTTC
>TRBD2|TRBJ2-1|NA|TRBV7-9
CSSSPTSGSSYNEQFF
TGTTCCAGCAGTCCGACGAGCGGGAGCTCCTACAATGAGCAGTTCTTC
>TRBD2|TRBJ2-3|NA|TRBV10-3
CAITAGEYTDTQYF
TGTGCCATCACGGCGGGGGAATACACAGATACGCAGTATTTT
>NA|TRBJ1-1|NA|TRBV14
CASSPFYEGTEAFF
TGTGCCAGCAGCCCCTTCTATGAGGGCACTGAAGCTTTCTTT
>TRBD2|TRBJ2-2|NA|TRBV27
CASSLSLAGIGELFF
TGTGCCAGCAGTTTAAGTCTAGCGGGGATTGGGGAGCTGTTTTTT
>TRBD1|TRBJ1-2|NA|TRBV6-5
CASSLGQGGYGYTF
TGTGCCAGCAGTTTGGGACAGGGAGGGTATGGCTACACCTTC
>TRBD1|TRBJ1-1|NA|TRBV30
CAWSDLGPGGTEAFF
TGTGCCTGGAGCGACCTGGGACCAGGGGGCACTGAAGCTTTCTTT
>NA|TRBJ1-3|NA|TRBV10-2
CASSERTALTTIYF
TGCGCCAGCAGTGAGCGGACAGCTCTTACCACCATATATTTT
>TRBD1|TRBJ1-2|NA|TRBV5-4
CASSSRDRGYGYTF
TGTGCCAGCAGCTCCCGGGACAGGGGGTATGGCTACACCTTC
>TRBD1|TRBJ1-3|NA|TRBV6-1
CASGRGLGNTIYF
TGTGCCAGCGGCAGGGGGCTTGGAAACACCATATATTTT
>NA|TRBJ1-1|NA|TRBV27
CASRADRTMNTEAFF
TGTGCCAGCAGGGCAGACAGGACCATGAACACTGAAGCTTTCTTT
>NA|TRBJ1-4|NA|TRBV19
CASTERETAQARKLFF
TGTGCCAGTACTGAGAGGGAAACGGCCCAGGCCAGGAAACTGTTTTTT
>TRBD2|TRBJ2-3|NA|TRBV11-2
CAGARGVAGGDTQYF
TGTGCCGGAGCCCGTGGTGTAGCGGGGGGAGATACGCAGTATTTT
>TRBD1|TRBJ1-4|NA|TRBV19
CASRLTGGNEKLFF
TGTGCCAGTAGACTGACAGGGGGGAATGAAAAACTGTTTTTT
>NA|TRBJ1-3|NA|TRBV21-1
CASSLPYGTGGYSSGNTIYF
TGTGCCAGCAGCCTCCCTTATGGGACAGGGGGTTATTCCTCTGGAAACACCATATATTTT
>NA|TRBJ2-7|NA|TRBV10-3
CAIRETGTYEQYF
TGTGCCATCAGAGAGACAGGAACTTACGAGCAGTACTTC
>TRBD2|TRBJ2-5|NA|TRBV5-4
CASSFSGGEETQYF
TGTGCCAGCAGCTTTAGCGGGGGAGAAGAGACCCAGTACTTC
>TRBD1|TRBJ2-5|NA|TRBV7-8
CASSLRGGGRETQYF
TGTGCCAGCAGCTTAAGAGGGGGCGGAAGAGAGACCCAGTACTTC
>NA|TRBJ1-2|NA|TRBV7-9
CASSLDGRGGADTF
TGTGCCAGCAGCTTAGACGGCCGGGGGGGCGCGGACACCTTC
>TRBD1|TRBJ1-4|NA|TRBV7-2
CASSPGDRGHEKLFF
TGTGCCAGCAGCCCCGGGGACAGGGGGCACGAAAAACTGTTTTTT
>TRBD1|TRBJ2-7|NA|TRBV30
CAFTQGVAYEQYF
TGTGCCTTTACGCAGGGGGTCGCCTACGAGCAGTACTTC
>NA|TRBJ1-3|NA|TRBV5-5
CASSLASQSSGNTIYF
TGTGCCAGCAGCTTGGCTTCACAGAGCTCTGGAAACACCATATATTTT
>TRBD1|TRBJ1-5|few|TRBV30
CAYNTGTDYQPQHF
TGTGCCTACAATACCGGGACAGATTATCAGCCCCAGCATTTT
>NA|TRBJ1-2|NA|TRBV7-2
CASSQDPPRGGYGYTF
TGTGCCAGCAGCCAAGACCCACCCCGGGGGGGTTATGGCTACACCTTC
>TRBD1|TRBJ1-2|NA|TRBV5-4
CASSLGQGRRFYTF
TGTGCCAGCAGCTTGGGACAGGGGCGGCGTTTCTACACCTTC
>TRBD1|TRBJ2-7|NA|TRBV28
CASSVLLGTGNEQYF
TGTGCCAGCAGTGTGCTCCTAGGGACAGGCAACGAGCAGTACTTC
>NA|TRBJ1-1|NA|TRBV7-2
CASSRQVNTEAFF
TGTGCCAGCAGCAGACAGGTGAACACTGAAGCTTTCTTT
>NA|TRBJ1-5|once|TRBV19
CASSTAYGGLPQHF
TGTGCCAGTAGTACCGCGTACGGTGGACTGCCCCAGCATTTT
>NA|TRBJ1-1|NA|TRBV6-6
CASSPILGQRTEAFF
TGTGCCAGCAGCCCCATCCTTGGCCAAAGAACTGAAGCTTTCTTT
>NA|TRBJ2-3|NA|TRBV10-3
CAITGGGTDTDTQYF
TGTGCCATCACCGGGGGGGGGACAGACACAGATACGCAGTATTTT
>TRBD1|TRBJ1-5|NA|TRBV6-6
CASSYSDRDNQPQHF
TGTGCCAGCAGTTACTCGGACAGGGACAATCAGCCCCAGCATTTT
>NA|TRBJ2-7|NA|TRBV6-1
CASRDRPSSYEQYF
TGTGCCAGCAGGGACAGACCCAGCTCCTACGAGCAGTACTTC
>NA|TRBJ1-6|NA|TRBV10-3
CAIRRERSSPLHF
TGTGCCATCAGGCGGGAGCGTAGTTCACCCCTCCACTTT
>NA|TRBJ1-3|once|TRBV9
CASSVLDGSSGNTIYF
TGTGCCAGCAGCGTGCTAGACGGGAGCTCTGGAAACACCATATATTTT
>TRBD1|TRBJ1-2|NA|TRBV18
CASSPLQGNGYTF
TGTGCCAGCTCACCATTACAGGGGAACGGCTACACCTTC
>NA|TRBJ1-1|NA|TRBV12-5
CASGLDRNTEAFF
TGTGCTAGTGGCCTGGACAGGAACACTGAAGCTTTCTTT
>TRBD1|TRBJ1-1|NA|TRBV6-5
CASRRQGYTEAFF
TGTGCCAGCAGGCGACAGGGGTACACTGAAGCTTTCTTT
>TRBD2|TRBJ2-2|few|TRBV7-9
CASSLALGLTSYSGELFF
TGTGCCAGCAGCTTAGCGCTGGGTTTGACTAGCTATTCCGGGGAGCTGTTTTTT
>NA|TRBJ1-5|few|TRBV7-2
CASSEKGVQPQHF
TGTGCCAGCAGCGAAAAAGGGGTCCAGCCCCAGCATTTT
>TRBD2|TRBJ2-3|NA|TRBV5-5
CASSSSGTSDTDTQYF
TGTGCCAGCAGTTCCTCCGGGACTAGCGACACAGATACGCAGTATTTT
>NA|TRBJ2-7|NA|TRBV21-1
CASSSLDEQYF
TGTGCCAGCAGCTCACTGGACGAGCAGTACTTC
>TRBD1|TRBJ1-1|NA|TRBV5-1
CASSAGQVNTEAFF
TGCGCCAGCAGCGCCGGACAGGTGAACACTGAAGCTTTCTTT
>NA|TRBJ2-2|few|TRBV4-3
CASSHGGGNTGELFF
TGCGCCAGCAGCCACGGGGGTGGGAACACCGGGGAGCTGTTTTTT
>NA|TRBJ1-3|many|TRBV5-6
CASNVLVGLGENTIYF
TGTGCCAGCAATGTTTTGGTGGGGCTTGGAGAAAACACCATATATTTT
>NA|TRBJ1-2|NA|TRBV6-5
CASNRGGAGGYTF
TGTGCCAGCAACCGAGGGGGGGCGGGTGGCTACACCTTC